One sample yielded the 29 T cell receptor beta chains listed below, sequenced in a study of cytomegalovirus exposure and HLA in healthy donors listed by TCRdb under 2017. The library was obtained by the immunoSEQ multiplex PCR assay. A mixture of 60 forward primers for TCR Vbeta segments and 13 reverse primers for TCR Jbeta segments was used in the multiplex PCR. As stored in TCRdb, this immuneACCESS dataset retains in-frame rearrangements with V and J assigned. A fraction of the clones does not appear; measured against another copy, unresolved V genes explain less than half of the discrepancy, and the remainder lacks a known reason. The sample profile shows roughly 140,000 clones; 64% of them were found once. Of the sample, around 3% falls within the top ten clones. Sequenced sample: PBMCs. The receptor set was obtained from a woman aged 25 to 39 in good health and CMV-seropositive.

In this sample, this clone turned up a few times. Other nucleotide sequences in the sample specify the same CDR3. The chain couples TRBV10-2 to TRBJ2-6; 8 positions agree with TRBD1. CDR1 is WSHSY and CDR2 is SAAADI in the germline V gene. The ends lost 4 bases at V and 2 bases at J; junction bases unmatched: 4. This CDR3 is built from 16 residues. CDR3 nucleotides: TGCGCCAGCAGTGGGGACAGGTCGGCTGGGGCCAACGTCCTGACTTTC. Translation: CASSGDRSAGANVLTF.

The V gene is TRBV5-1, the J gene TRBJ1-2; D possibly corresponds to TRBD1 (5 bases). CDR1 is SGHRS, CDR2 YFSETQ, per germline. V lost 0 bases and J lost 4, with 7 bases in between. The CDR3 runs to 13 residues. DNA of the CDR3: TGCGCCAGCAGCTTGGGACAGAGCTATGGCTACACCTTC. Protein: CASSLGQSYGYTF.

This chain connects TRBV5-5 to TRBJ1-4; perhaps TRBD1 as D (6 bases). Trimming removed 5 bases at V and 0 bases at J, with 14 bases between. This CDR3 has 16 residues. Germline CDR1 reads SGHKS; CDR2 reads YYEKEE (reference sequence). The CDR3 sequence: CASRGALATTNEKLFF. The CDR3 region has the DNA TGTGCCAGCAGGGGGGCGTTAGCTACAACTAATGAAAAACTGTTTTTT.

This clone has just a few counts. The chain is built from TRBV4-1 and TRBJ1-5; no reliable D call. The CDR3 is made up of 13 amino acids. Germline V lookup: CDR1 MGHRA, CDR2 YSYEKL. V was clipped by 4 bases and J by 7 bases, with 11 bases between them. CDR3 loop: CASSLAESQPQHF. Written as DNA, the CDR3 is TGCGCCAGCAGCCTGGCGGAGAGCCAGCCCCAGCATTTT.

The chain has TRBV9 and TRBJ1-1; the D is unclear. Germline values: CDR1 SGDLS, CDR2 YYNGEE. The V and J ends lost 0 bases and 9 bases respectively, with 15 bases between them. The CDR3 runs to 14 residues. The DNA for the CDR3 is TGTGCCAGCAGCGTAGAAATTTCGACTTCGCAAGCTTTCTTT. It yields the protein CASSVEISTSQAFF.

The chain couples TRBV6-1 to TRBJ2-5; TRBD2 matches 7 bases. The J call is in doubt because the DNA end fits TRBJ2-7 better. CDR1 is MNHNS, CDR2 SASEGT, per germline. The CDR3 has 13 residues. CDR3 residues: CASRVAGDGEQYF. CDR3 sequence (DNA): TGTGCCAGCAGGGTGGCGGGAGATGGCGAGCAGTACTTC.

The chain carries TRBV9 and TRBJ1-1, with a possible D match to TRBD1 (5 bases). Trimming removed 3 bases from V and 1 base from J, with 10 bases in between. Looked up from germline, CDR1 is SGDLS and CDR2 is YYNGEE. There are 14 residues in the CDR3. The CDR3 sequence is CASSAGGTNTEAFF. Written as DNA, the CDR3 is TGTGCCAGCAGCGCGGGGGGGACGAACACTGAAGCTTTCTTT.

This rearrangement joins TRBV6-1 to TRBJ1-2; weak D call: TRBD1 (6 bases). The CDR3 has 14 amino acids. Looked up from germline, CDR1 is MNHNS and CDR2 is SASEGT. V was shortened by 6 bases and J by 8 bases, with 19 bases between the two germline ends. DNA of the CDR3: TGTGCCAGCAGCCTCCCGGGGGGCGCGGGCGGCTACACCTTC. Translated: CASSLPGGAGGYTF.

The chain carries TRBV20-1 and TRBJ2-1; no clear D gene. V lost 1 base and J 7 bases, leaving 5 bases between the germline ends. Germline assignment: CDR1 DFQATT and CDR2 SNEGSKA (reference sequence). CDR3 size: 11 residues. CDR3 nucleotides: TGCAGTGCTAGAGGAGTGAATGAGCAGTTCTTC. This codes for CSARGVNEQFF.

The V and J genes are TRBV7-2 and TRBJ2-1, with D perhaps TRBD1 (6 bases). The length of the CDR3 is 12 residues. CDR1 and CDR2 (germline): SGHTA, FQGNSA. The V end lost 3 bases, the J end lost 11 bases, and 11 bases lay between the germline ends. The CDR3 here is CASSFRDNKQFF. The CDR3 nucleotides are TGTGCCAGCAGCTTTCGGGACAACAAGCAGTTCTTC.

In this sample, this clone turned up a few times. J is TRBJ1-1 and V is TRBV19; D is ambiguous. The CDR3 totals 11 residues. V shed 6 bases and J shed 6 bases, with 8 bases lying between them. CDR1 is LNHDA and CDR2 is SQIVND in the germline V gene (reference sequence). CDR3: CASSGSSEAFF. CDR3 in DNA: TGTGCCAGTAGCGGGAGTTCTGAAGCTTTCTTT.

There are a few counts of this clone. The chain joins TRBV4-2 to TRBJ2-1, with 10 positions matching TRBD2. The germline gives CDR1 LGHNA, CDR2 YNFKEQ. Losses at the gene ends were 5 bases for V and 6 bases for J; bases not matched to a gene: 7. There are 15 residues in the CDR3. The CDR3: CASSSGTSESNEQFF. CDR3 sequence (DNA): TGTGCCAGCAGCTCCGGGACTAGCGAGTCCAATGAGCAGTTCTTC.

The rearrangement links TRBV7-8 to TRBJ2-3; D may be TRBD2 (6 bases). CDR1 SGHVS and CDR2 FQNEAQ come from the germline V gene. V was pared by 7 bases and J by 6 bases, with 23 bases between. The CDR3 covers 16 residues. For the CDR3, the DNA is TGTGCCAGCATGTGGGCAGGACCGGGGGTTTTGGATACGCAGTATTTT. It encodes CASMWAGPGVLDTQYF. The full variable domain, its missing parts supplied by reference TRBV7-8 and TRBJ2-3, is GAGVSQSPRYKVAKRGQDVALRCDPISGHVSLFWYQQALGQGPEFLTYFQNEAQLDKSGLPSDRFFAERPEGSVSTLKIQRTQQEDSAVYLCASMWAGPGVLDTQYFGPGTRLTVL.

The chain recombines TRBV5-1 with TRBJ1-1; 12 positions agree with TRBD1. This CDR3 contains 18 residues. Germline CDR1 is SGHRS and CDR2 is YFSETQ. V gave up 0 bases and J gave up 0 bases; unmatched junction bases: 6. The CDR3 DNA follows: TGCGCCAGCAGCTTGGATATCTGGGACAGGGGGCTGAACACTGAAGCTTTCTTT. This codes for CASSLDIWDRGLNTEAFF.

J is TRBJ1-4 and V is TRBV5-1; D gene uncertain. This CDR3 region has 14 residues. The germline gives CDR1 SGHRS, CDR2 YFSETQ. V shed 4 bases and J shed 4 bases, with 11 bases lying between them. The CDR3 loop reads CASSPTTFNEKLFF. The CDR3 coding sequence is TGCGCCAGCAGCCCGACTACTTTTAATGAAAAACTGTTTTTT.

The chain joins TRBV27 to TRBJ1-3, with D unresolved. Germline CDR1 reads MNHEY; CDR2 reads SMNVEV (reference sequence). Trimming pared 6 bases from V and 3 bases from J, leaving 9 bases between. CDR3 length: 13 residues. DNA of the CDR3: TGTGCCAGCAGCCCCCTTAATGGAAACACCATATATTTT. Translation: CASSPLNGNTIYF.

The chain links TRBV18 to TRBJ2-2; D perhaps matches TRBD1 (6 bases). This CDR3 is 16 amino acids long. Germline V lookup: CDR1 KGHSH, CDR2 LQKENI. Trimming stripped 2 bases from V and 3 bases from J, with 13 bases between. CDR3 coding DNA: TGTGCCAGCTCACCAGTGCAGGGGATCCACACCGGGGAGCTGTTTTTT. Its protein product is CASSPVQGIHTGELFF.

The V gene is TRBV18, the J gene TRBJ2-5, with D maybe TRBD1 (6 bases). With 5 bases removed from V and 0 bases from J, the gap between germline ends came to 7 bases. The CDR3 contains 13 residues. Germline values: CDR1 KGHSH, CDR2 LQKENI. DNA for the CDR3: TGTGCCAGCTCAGCAGGGGACCAAGAGACCCAGTACTTC. Translation gives CASSAGDQETQYF.

The chain uses TRBV2 and TRBJ2-2; maybe TRBD2 (5 bases). The CDR3 spans 13 residues. V was shortened by 6 bases and J by 6 bases, with 11 bases between the two germline ends. Germline assignment: CDR1 SNHLY and CDR2 FYNNEI. The CDR3 region has the DNA TGTGCCAGCAGCGGGGAGCCCCCCGGGGAGCTGTTTTTT. Amino acid sequence: CASSGEPPGELFF.

The chain joins TRBV6-6 to TRBJ2-2; 7 bases are a match to TRBD2. The ends lost 2 bases at V and 0 bases at J; junction bases unmatched: 0. The CDR3 spans 15 residues. CDR1 is MNHNY and CDR2 is SVGAGI in the germline V gene (reference sequence). Here the CDR3 DNA reads TGTGCCAGCAGTTACGGACTAGCGAACACCGGGGAGCTGTTTTTT. Translating it yields CASSYGLANTGELFF.

This clone has only one observation. The chain combines TRBV30 with TRBJ1-6; D is unresolved. The CDR3 contains 9 residues. V dropped 4 bases and J dropped 13 bases, with 5 bases sitting between them. CDR1 and CDR2 from the germline V gene are GTSNPN and SVGIG (reference sequence). In DNA, the CDR3 is TGTGCCTGGACCCCGCCCCTCCACTTT. It translates to CAWTPPLHF. Filled out from reference TRBV30 and TRBJ1-6, the complete variable domain reads SQTIHQWPATLVQPVGSPLSLECTVEGTSNPNLYWYRQAAGRGLQLLFYSVGIGQISSEVPQNLSASRPQDRQFILSSKKLLLSDSGFYLCAWTPPLHFGNGTRLTVT.

This chain connects TRBV4-1 to TRBJ2-1, with a weak D call TRBD2 (6 bases). The CDR3 is made up of 17 amino acids. Germline V gives CDR1 MGHRA, CDR2 YSYEKL. The V and J ends lost 0 bases and 3 bases respectively, with 15 bases between them. CDR3 in amino acids: CASSQDSLAILYNEQFF. DNA of the CDR3: TGCGCCAGCAGCCAAGACTCACTAGCCATACTCTACAATGAGCAGTTCTTC.

This clone was seen a few times. The chain is built from TRBV28 and TRBJ1-4; D call uncertain. This CDR3 spans 15 amino acids. V was shortened by 2 bases and J by 4 bases, with 11 bases between the two germline ends. CDR1 is MDHEN, CDR2 SYDVKM, per germline. The CDR3 nucleotides read TGTGCCAGCAGTTTAGGTGGAACGGGTAATGAAAAACTGTTTTTT. This sequence encodes CASSLGGTGNEKLFF.

J is TRBJ2-2 and V is TRBV10-2, with unresolved D. This CDR3 is built from 13 residues. The germline V and J ends were trimmed by 6 bases and 3 bases, with 8 bases remaining between them. The germline CDR1 and CDR2 sequences are WSHSY and SAAADI. Here the CDR3 DNA reads TGCGCCAGCAGCCGGGTAGACACCGGGGAGCTGTTTTTT. Its translation is CASSRVDTGELFF.

The rearrangement links TRBV5-1 to TRBJ1-1; 8 nucleotides agree with TRBD1. The germline gives CDR1 SGHRS, CDR2 YFSETQ. This CDR3 contains 14 residues. V dropped 4 bases and J dropped 4; count of bases not matched to a gene: 6. CDR3 protein: CASSPQGATTEAFF. CDR3 DNA sequence: TGCGCCAGCAGCCCCCAGGGGGCGACCACTGAAGCTTTCTTT.

The chain is built from TRBV4-1 and TRBJ1-2, with a tentative D call TRBD1 (6 bases). The CDR3 is 12 residues long. Deletions cut 1 base from V and 7 bases from J, with 7 bases between. Germline CDR1 and CDR2: MGHRA and YSYEKL. As DNA, the CDR3 is TGCGCCAGCAGCCAAGTGGGGGCTGGCTACACCTTC. Its translation is CASSQVGAGYTF.

This clone is a singleton in its sample. The chain links TRBV7-6 to TRBJ2-7; D is perhaps TRBD1 (6 bases). V was trimmed by 4 bases and J by 1 base, leaving 8 bases between them. Germline CDR1 and CDR2: SGHVS and FNYEAQ. The CDR3 is 13 residues long. CDR3 region: CASSSQGSYEQYF. In nucleotides, the CDR3 is TGTGCCAGCAGCTCACAGGGTTCCTACGAGCAGTACTTC. The full variable domain, in which reference TRBV7-6 and TRBJ2-7 provide the parts outside the CDR3, is GAGVSQSPRYKVTKRGQDVALRCDPISGHVSLYWYRQALGQGPEFLTYFNYEAQQDKSGLPNDRFSAERPEGSISTLTIQRTEQRDSAMYRCASSSQGSYEQYFGPGTRLTVT.

The CDR3 DNA reads TGTGCCAGCTCACCTCAACCTAGGTCAAGGGGGCTGGACTATGGCTACACCTTC. Its translation: CASSPQPRSRGLDYGYTF. The chain combines TRBV18 with TRBJ1-2, with TRBD1 matching over 7 bases. Germline-derived CDR1 and CDR2 are KGHSH and LQKENI. After removal of 3 bases from V and 3 bases from J, the junction contained 16 bases not matched to a gene. This CDR3 is built from 18 residues.

This clone was found a few times. The chain links TRBV5-3 to TRBJ1-1, with D possibly TRBD1 on 6 matching bases. TRBV5-3 is treated as an ORF (open reading frame) with a function not yet certain. V was trimmed by 8 bases and J by 5 bases, leaving 22 bases between them. CDR3 length: 15 amino acids. CDR3 in amino acids: CASSPGGLAGTEAFF. Here the CDR3 DNA reads TGTGCCAGCAGCCCGGGGGGGCTAGCCGGGACTGAAGCTTTCTTT.